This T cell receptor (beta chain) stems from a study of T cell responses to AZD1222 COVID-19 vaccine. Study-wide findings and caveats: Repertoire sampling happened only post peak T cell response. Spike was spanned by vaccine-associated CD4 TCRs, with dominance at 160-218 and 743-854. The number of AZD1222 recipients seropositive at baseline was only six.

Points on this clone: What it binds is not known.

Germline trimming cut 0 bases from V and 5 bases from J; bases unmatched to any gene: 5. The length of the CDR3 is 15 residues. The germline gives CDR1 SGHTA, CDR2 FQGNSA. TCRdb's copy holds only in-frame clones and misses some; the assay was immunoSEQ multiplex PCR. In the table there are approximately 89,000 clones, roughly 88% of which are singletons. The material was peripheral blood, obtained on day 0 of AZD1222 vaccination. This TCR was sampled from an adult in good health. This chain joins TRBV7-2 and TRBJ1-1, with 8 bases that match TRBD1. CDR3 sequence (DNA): TGTGCCAGCAGCTTAGCGCAGGGGGCCGGGACTGAAGCTTTCTTT. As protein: CASSLAQGAGTEAFF.